The T cell receptor beta chain described here comes from a study of glioma-infiltrating T cells. Regarding the study as a whole: CDR3 overlap between tissue and blood was very small. Above-expected tissue-blood divergence occurred in all gliomas, most in low-grade ones.

Amplification of TCR alpha and beta CDR3 regions from RNA used iRepertoire nested multiplex PCR. Input was roughly 85-450 ng of tissue mRNA or PBMC total RNA. One entry per CDR3 protein, called by TCRdb with MiXCR from the multiplex PCR reads. This sample has under 200,000 distinct CDR3 sequences, with around 45% found just once. As for this clonotype: The target antigen is unknown. A much larger clonotype is one base distant, so this may be a read error.

Germline V lookup: CDR1 LNHDA, CDR2 SQIVND (reference sequence). The CDR3 is made up of 12 amino acids. Unmatched junction bases numbered 9, after V lost 7 bases and J lost 10 bases. Material: glioma tissue, nonneoplastic brain tissue, or PBMCs (not recorded which). This clonotype was sampled from a human donor with low-grade glioma or glioblastoma, undergoing nonglioma brain surgery, or in good health (not recorded which). V is TRBV19 and J is TRBJ1-2, with 7 bases lining up with TRBD1. The CDR3 DNA is TGTGCCAGTACGCTCAGGGGGGATGTCTACACCTTC. It is translated as CASTLRGDVYTF.